These 16 T cell receptor beta chains originate from one sample sequenced in a study of blood T cell repertoires in COVID-19. Assay used: immunoSEQ multiplex PCR; TCRdb lists only in-frame clones, some missing. Among 300,000 or so clones listed, around 80% were seen once. The specimen sequenced was peripheral blood. All receptors come from a woman in her forties or fifties with acute or convalescent COVID-19.

Concerning this clone itself: This sample also contains other DNA sequences that code for the same CDR3. V and J are TRBV6-5 and TRBJ1-2; the match to TRBD1 covers 10 bases. CDR1 and CDR2 from the germline V gene are MNHEY and SVGAGI. The CDR3 length is 13 residues. Trimming cost V 6 bases and J 4 bases; bases outside gene matches: 2. CDR3 loop: CASSRDRGYGYTF. CDR3 nucleotide sequence: TGTGCCAGCAGCCGGGACAGGGGCTATGGCTACACCTTC.

This CDR3 reads CATDRDRRNTDTQYF. DNA of the CDR3: TGTGCCACCGACAGGGACAGGAGAAACACAGATACGCAGTATTTT. The chain joins TRBV6-4 to TRBJ2-3, with TRBD1 matching over 8 bases. CDR1 is MRHNA and CDR2 is SNTAGT in the germline V gene. The CDR3 has 15 amino acids. V lost 10 bases to trimming and J lost 2 bases; unmatched junction nucleotides: 11.

This chain joins TRBV6-5 and TRBJ2-7; maybe TRBD1 (5 bases). With 1 base removed from V and 0 bases from J, the gap between germline ends came to 10 bases. Germline V lookup: CDR1 MNHEY, CDR2 SVGAGI. The CDR3 spans 15 residues. DNA of the CDR3: TGTGCCAGCAGTTACTACGCAGGGTCCTCCTACGAGCAGTACTTC. Translated, it gives CASSYYAGSSYEQYF.

The genes are TRBV30 and TRBJ1-6; D is perhaps TRBD1 (6 bases). From germline, CDR1 is GTSNPN and CDR2 SVGIG (reference sequence). The CDR3 loop spans 16 amino acids. V was trimmed by 3 bases and J by 7 bases, leaving 19 bases between them. The CDR3 spells CAWRPGQGRGNSPLHF. The DNA for the CDR3 is TGTGCCTGGAGGCCCGGGCAGGGGAGGGGGAATTCACCCCTCCACTTT.

This chain connects TRBV5-1 to TRBJ2-5, with TRBD2 matching over 7 bases. V shed 5 bases, J shed 3 bases, and the junction held 4 bases outside the gene matches. Germline V gene sequence: CDR1 SGHRS, CDR2 YFSETQ. The CDR3 is 13 residues long. The CDR3 DNA reads TGCGCCAGCAGTTCCGGACTAGAAGAGACCCAGTACTTC. This sequence encodes CASSSGLEETQYF.

This rearrangement joins TRBV18 to TRBJ2-7; 7 bases match TRBD2. Germline CDR1 reads KGHSH; CDR2 reads LQKENI. The CDR3 runs to 14 residues. Germline trimming cut 4 bases from V and 5 bases from J; bases unmatched to any gene: 8. CDR3 in DNA: TGTGCCAGCTCACAAACTAGCGTAAATCACGAGCAGTACTTC. Encoded protein: CASSQTSVNHEQYF.

This clone came up once. This chain connects TRBV7-2 to TRBJ1-2, with D tentatively TRBD1 (6 bases). Trimming stripped 4 bases from V and 0 bases from J, with 15 bases between. CDR1 SGHTA and CDR2 FQGNSA come from the germline V gene. The length of the CDR3 is 16 residues. This chain's CDR3 is CASSYSQTGPNYGYTF. CDR3 DNA sequence: TGTGCCAGCAGCTATTCCCAAACAGGGCCTAACTATGGCTACACCTTC.

CDR3 coding DNA: TGTGCCATCGGAAACGATCGGGCAGATACGCAGTATTTT. This encodes CAIGNDRADTQYF. The gene calls are TRBV10-3 and TRBJ2-3; D call uncertain. The length of the CDR3 is 13 residues. Germline values: CDR1 ENHRY, CDR2 SYGVKD. The V end was cut by 8 bases, the J end by 4 bases, with 13 bases between.

V is TRBV7-9 and J is TRBJ2-6; D is ambiguous. The V end lost 4 bases, the J end lost 0 bases, and 4 bases lay between the germline ends. CDR1 and CDR2 (germline): SEHNR, FQNEAQ (reference sequence). The CDR3 covers 14 residues. CDR3 region: CASSSSSGANVLTF. CDR3 coding DNA: TGTGCCAGCAGCTCATCCTCTGGGGCCAACGTCCTGACTTTC.

CDR3 residues: CSVGQGANNEQFF. Here the CDR3 DNA reads TGCAGCGTTGGGCAGGGGGCGAACAATGAGCAGTTCTTC. The rearrangement joins TRBV29-1 to TRBJ2-1; 8 positions agree with TRBD1. The CDR3 is 13 amino acids. The germline V gene has CDR1 SQVTM and CDR2 ANQGSEA. After removal of 4 bases from V and 5 bases from J, the junction contained 4 bases not matched to a gene.

The chain carries TRBV27 and TRBJ1-5, with no clear D. Germline loops: CDR1 MNHEY, CDR2 SMNVEV (reference sequence). Trimming took off 3 bases at V and 9 bases at J, with 3 bases between the two ends. CDR3 size: 10 residues. This chain's CDR3 is CASSLRPQHF. CDR3 nucleotide sequence: TGTGCCAGCAGTTTGCGGCCCCAGCATTTT.

The rearrangement joins TRBV29-1 to TRBJ2-5; TRBD1 matches at 8 bases. Germline assignment: CDR1 SQVTM and CDR2 ANQGSEA. After removal of 6 bases from V and 0 bases from J, the junction contained 9 bases not matched to a gene. The CDR3 has 15 residues. Here the CDR3 DNA reads TGCAGCGTCACCCCCGGGACAGGCCACCAAGAGACCCAGTACTTC. This translates into CSVTPGTGHQETQYF.

J is TRBJ1-2 and V is TRBV30; 7 bases agree with TRBD1. This CDR3 contains 15 residues. With 4 bases clipped from V and 5 bases from J, the junction kept 13 bases outside the gene matches. Germline lookup yields CDR1 GTSNPN and CDR2 SVGIG (reference sequence). CDR3 sequence (DNA): TGTGCCTGGACTCGAATCGACAGGGTTTTGTATGGCTACACCTTC. This encodes CAWTRIDRVLYGYTF.

The rearrangement links TRBV7-2 to TRBJ2-3; the match to TRBD2 covers 10 bases. V shed 5 bases and J 4 bases; nucleotides not matched to a gene: 12. The CDR3 totals 17 residues. CDR1 and CDR2 from the germline V gene are SGHTA and FQGNSA. The chain's CDR3 is CASSAPILAGVADTQYF. CDR3 DNA sequence: TGTGCCAGCAGCGCGCCCATTCTAGCGGGAGTGGCAGATACGCAGTATTTT.

The rearrangement links TRBV18 to TRBJ2-1; 7 bases fit TRBD2. Germline V gene data show CDR1 as KGHSH and CDR2 as LQKENI. Trimming at V came to 2 bases and at J to 6 bases, leaving 10 bases not matched to a gene. The CDR3 totals 16 residues. CDR3 region: CASSPVSTSDGNEQFF. The CDR3 bases are TGTGCCAGCTCACCAGTCAGTACTAGCGACGGCAATGAGCAGTTCTTC.

The chain carries TRBV6-6 and TRBJ1-6; the D is unclear. Germline V gene sequence: CDR1 MNHNY, CDR2 SVGAGI (reference sequence). V lost 7 bases and J lost 4, with 14 bases in between. There are 15 residues in the CDR3. The DNA of the CDR3 is TGTGCCAGCACCGCACATTCCTCTTATAATTCACCCCTCCACTTT. Protein product: CASTAHSSYNSPLHF.